A selection of T cell receptor beta chains follows, all from one sample in a study of response to subunit inactivated influenza vaccine. MiXCR was run by TCRdb on the RT-PCR reads, yielding one entry per CDR3 protein. In the table there are about 570,000 distinct CDR3 sequences, about 11% of which are singletons. The same sample was also studied in work on T cells expressing NK-cell markers.

Sequenced material: PBMCs from blood, taken on the day of vaccination. Every receptor here comes from a man between 45 and 60 years old who received an inactivated influenza vaccine. Each CDR3 is given without its conserved first and last residue. The order of the fields is V gene, J gene, CDR3 protein.

v_call: TRBV7-2; j_call: TRBJ2-5; cdr3_aa: ASSLVPARRHQETQY
v_call: TRBV7-9; j_call: TRBJ2-5; cdr3_aa: ASSLNRGAQETQY
v_call: TRBV20-1; j_call: TRBJ2-3; cdr3_aa: SARGGSGDTQY
v_call: TRBV20-1; j_call: TRBJ2-1; cdr3_aa: SAGLAGDNDQF
v_call: TRBV29-1; j_call: TRBJ2-1; cdr3_aa: SVSGRILDNEQF
v_call: TRBV6-2/TRBV6-3; j_call: TRBJ2-3; cdr3_aa: ASSAPGTSGSLSQY
v_call: TRBV20-1; j_call: TRBJ2-4; cdr3_aa: SATTQGAFAKNIQY
v_call: TRBV12-3/TRBV12-4; j_call: TRBJ1-2; cdr3_aa: ASSLDRLEGYT
v_call: TRBV7-2; j_call: TRBJ2-4; cdr3_aa: ASSLNVGQNIQY
v_call: TRBV20-1; j_call: TRBJ1-6; cdr3_aa: SASRGMGSSYNSPLH
v_call: TRBV18; j_call: TRBJ2-7; cdr3_aa: ASSPPVGVYEQY
v_call: TRBV7-9; j_call: TRBJ1-1; cdr3_aa: ASSLDSVQAEAF
v_call: TRBV4-3; j_call: TRBJ2-1; cdr3_aa: ASSQDIGLVRNEQF
v_call: TRBV10-3; j_call: TRBJ1-3; cdr3_aa: AITADSGNTIY
v_call: TRBV7-2; j_call: TRBJ2-5; cdr3_aa: ASSPRPKASQY
v_call: TRBV4-2; j_call: TRBJ2-1; cdr3_aa: ASSQDRTFVAGEDNEQF
v_call: TRBV9; j_call: TRBJ2-1; cdr3_aa: ASSVWGTSVREQF
v_call: TRBV20-1; j_call: TRBJ2-4; cdr3_aa: SARTPHSKNIQY
v_call: TRBV20-1; j_call: TRBJ1-1; cdr3_aa: SARGGVRNTEAF
v_call: TRBV6-2/TRBV6-3; j_call: TRBJ2-7; cdr3_aa: ASGDKREQY
v_call: TRBV4-2; j_call: TRBJ1-1; cdr3_aa: ASSQEVQNTEAF
v_call: TRBV18; j_call: TRBJ2-2; cdr3_aa: ASSPQRSANTGELF
v_call: TRBV7-2; j_call: TRBJ1-3; cdr3_aa: ASSLGSSSGNTIY
v_call: TRBV7-9; j_call: TRBJ2-7; cdr3_aa: ASSAQGVPSYEQY
v_call: TRBV20-1; j_call: TRBJ1-5; cdr3_aa: SATRDFGGRQPQH
v_call: TRBV24-1; j_call: TRBJ2-3; cdr3_aa: AIQPSNEDTQY
v_call: TRBV28; j_call: TRBJ2-3; cdr3_aa: ASSPSSVTQY
v_call: TRBV5-1; j_call: TRBJ1-4; cdr3_aa: ASRTGVTNEKLF
v_call: TRBV5-1; j_call: TRBJ2-3; cdr3_aa: ASSALGGKGTDTQY
v_call: TRBV27; j_call: TRBJ1-1; cdr3_aa: ASRSSRGGTEAF
v_call: TRBV12-3/TRBV12-4; j_call: TRBJ2-1; cdr3_aa: ASSSSGGPGNEQF
v_call: TRBV5-1; j_call: TRBJ1-2; cdr3_aa: ASSLWSPGAGYGYT
v_call: TRBV6-2/TRBV6-3; j_call: TRBJ1-1; cdr3_aa: ASRRTGGAGTEAF
v_call: TRBV7-2; j_call: TRBJ1-2; cdr3_aa: ASSDDRLQGYT
v_call: TRBV28; j_call: TRBJ2-4; cdr3_aa: ASSLGGRGIQY
v_call: TRBV4-2; j_call: TRBJ1-5; cdr3_aa: ASSQVEGPQH
v_call: TRBV25-1; j_call: TRBJ1-1; cdr3_aa: ASSRTAMNTEAF
v_call: TRBV12-3/TRBV12-4; j_call: TRBJ2-7; cdr3_aa: ASSMGGRGEQY
v_call: TRBV12-3/TRBV12-4; j_call: TRBJ2-7; cdr3_aa: ASTKRRGGYEQY
v_call: TRBV6-2/TRBV6-3; j_call: TRBJ1-2; cdr3_aa: ASTQLRRGGYT
v_call: TRBV28; j_call: TRBJ2-5; cdr3_aa: ASSPNWVSRADGETQY
v_call: TRBV5-1; j_call: TRBJ2-1; cdr3_aa: ASRSTSGYNEQF
v_call: TRBV20-1; j_call: TRBJ2-7; cdr3_aa: SARFHEQY
v_call: TRBV28; j_call: TRBJ2-3; cdr3_aa: ASSLLTGTLDRTDTQY
v_call: TRBV20-1; j_call: TRBJ1-2; cdr3_aa: SAKGGGGYGYT
v_call: TRBV10-3; j_call: TRBJ2-2; cdr3_aa: AISFRTGIVPGELF
v_call: TRBV27; j_call: TRBJ2-7; cdr3_aa: ASSHTGGVNEQY
v_call: TRBV29-1; j_call: TRBJ1-1; cdr3_aa: TTWGGKNTEAF
v_call: TRBV18; j_call: TRBJ2-1; cdr3_aa: ASSPGVGFASSYNEQF
v_call: TRBV5-1; j_call: TRBJ2-5; cdr3_aa: ASSAGQATETQY
v_call: TRBV20-1; j_call: TRBJ2-3; cdr3_aa: SARVNGPDTQY
v_call: TRBV20-1; j_call: TRBJ2-7; cdr3_aa: SALAGVYEQY
v_call: TRBV5-1; j_call: TRBJ2-7; cdr3_aa: ASSTGTYEQY
v_call: TRBV12-3/TRBV12-4; j_call: TRBJ1-4; cdr3_aa: ASSATGGSREKLF
v_call: TRBV12-3/TRBV12-4; j_call: TRBJ2-1; cdr3_aa: ASGSGSNDEQF
v_call: TRBV5-8; j_call: TRBJ2-3; cdr3_aa: ASSLSGGVDTQY
v_call: TRBV4-3; j_call: TRBJ2-1; cdr3_aa: ASSQRGIGYNEQF
v_call: TRBV6-1; j_call: TRBJ2-2; cdr3_aa: ASSQSGEYTGELF
v_call: TRBV6-2/TRBV6-3; j_call: TRBJ1-1; cdr3_aa: ASTHNTEAF